This TCR beta chain was documented in a study of cytomegalovirus exposure and HLA in healthy donors. The wider study: Out of 398 genotyped donors, about 80% belonged to the Caucasian-associated ancestry cluster.

Trimming removed 1 base from V and 4 bases from J, with 13 bases in between. The germline V gene encodes CDR1 SEHNR and CDR2 FQNEAQ (reference sequence). The CDR3 contains 15 residues. 13 Jbeta primers and 60 Vbeta primers were used for the PCR. Sequencing used immunoSEQ multiplex PCR; TCRdb keeps in-frame clones, though not all of them. This sample has about 120,000 clones, with over 60% found just once. The J gene is TRBJ2-5, the V gene TRBV7-9; the D gene is possibly TRBD2 (5 bases). The clonotype comes from a female donor in good health and CMV-seronegative. The sample taken for sequencing was PBMCs. The CDR3 loop reads CASSLVATRGETQYF. CDR3 bases: TGTGCCAGCAGCTTAGTAGCGACCCGGGGAGAGACCCAGTACTTC.